These 5 T cell receptor beta chains came from one sample sequenced in a study of blood T cell repertoires in COVID-19. Assay used: immunoSEQ multiplex PCR; TCRdb lists only in-frame clones, some missing. The sample comprises some 160,000 clones, over 70% of which are singletons, and nearly 3.5% rests with the top ten. The sequencing input was PBMCs or T cells enriched from blood (not recorded which). The receptors were sampled from a woman aged 55-69 years who had recovered from COVID-19.

The chain employs TRBV5-6 and TRBJ1-1, with D perhaps matching TRBD1 (6 bases). The CDR3 runs to 14 residues. The germline CDR1 and CDR2 sequences are SGHDT and YYEEEE. V lost 3 bases and J lost 4, with 13 bases in between. The CDR3 DNA is TGTGCCAGCAGCTACAGGGCTGCGGGCACTGAAGCTTTCTTT. It encodes CASSYRAAGTEAFF.

The chain carries TRBV6-2 or TRBV6-3 and TRBJ2-6; D is unresolved. Germline V gene lookup returns CDR1 MNHEY and CDR2 SVGEGT. The V end was cut by 4 bases, the J end by 0 bases, with 7 bases between. The CDR3 runs to 15 residues. The CDR3 loop reads CASSSWSSGANVLTF. The CDR3 DNA sequence: TGTGCCAGCAGTTCCTGGAGCTCTGGGGCCAACGTCCTGACTTTC.

This clone was observed a few times. The V gene is TRBV6-6, the J gene TRBJ1-4; unclear D gene. With 5 bases removed from V and 2 bases from J, the gap between germline ends came to 12 bases. The CDR3 sequence is 15 residues long. CDR1 is MNHNY, CDR2 SVGAGI, per germline (reference sequence). The CDR3 nucleotides are TGTGCCAGCAGTGACGTCGGGAATACTAATGAAAAACTGTTTTTT. Amino acid sequence: CASSDVGNTNEKLFF.

CDR3 bases: TGTGCCAGCAGCCATCGGGGGGGCGCTGGTTGGGAGACCCAGTACTTC. Amino acid sequence: CASSHRGGAGWETQYF. The J gene is TRBJ2-5, the V gene TRBV3-1 (or the pseudogene TRBV3-2), with 8 bases fitting TRBD2. CDR3 length: 16 amino acids. Trimming removed 3 bases from V and 5 bases from J; junction bases left unmatched: 11. Per the germline V gene, CDR1 is LGHDT and CDR2 is YNNKEL (reference sequence).

The genes are TRBV13 and TRBJ2-2; TRBD2 matches at 15 bases. The germline V gene has CDR1 PRHDT and CDR2 FYEKMQ (reference sequence). V gave up 4 bases and J gave up 5 bases; unmatched junction bases: 2. CDR3 length: 16 residues. CDR3 loop: CASSSGTSGGTGELFF. The CDR3 DNA reads TGTGCCAGCAGCTCCGGGACTAGCGGGGGGACCGGGGAGCTGTTTTTT.